The T cell receptor (beta chain) under discussion was sequenced for a study of shared clonotypes between healthy human individuals. The wider study: Plates per donor: three CD4 naive, three CD4 memory, two CD8 naive, one CD8 memory. Whole-study results and caveats: Naive subsets typically showed greater estimated richness than memory subsets.

V dropped 5 bases and J dropped 0 bases, with 8 bases sitting between them. CDR3 size: 14 residues. The germline V gene has CDR1 SNHLY and CDR2 FYNNEI. As regards this clone: What it recognizes is unknown.

The assay ran at deep level. TCRdb's copy holds only in-frame clones and misses some; the assay was immunoSEQ multiplex PCR. The table includes 900,000 to 1,200,000 clones, about 80% detected once. This sequence originates from a man younger than 30 in good health. Some clones in this sample may be carry-over from other donors' samples. The rearrangement links TRBV2 to TRBJ2-4, with a weak D call TRBD2 (6 bases). The sample was memory CD4+ T cells from PBMCs. The subset is: CD45RA-negative fraction. DNA of the CDR3: TGTGCCAGCAGTCCCGGGGGAGCCAAAAACATTCAGTACTTC. Its translation: CASSPGGAKNIQYF.